This T cell receptor beta chain was documented in a study of cytomegalovirus exposure and HLA in healthy donors. Points from the study as a whole: A missense DCLRE1C variant was associated with V- and J-gene trimming of TCR beta chains in a later analysis, and an independent cohort replicated the association. Some V segments could not be told apart, so they were left out, TRBV6-2 and TRBV6-3 among them. Reportedly, diagnosis of cytomegalovirus status by the classifier showed high specificity and sensitivity. By HLA locus, TCR association rates varied in a later analysis, with DRB1 showing the most and HLA-C the fewest.

Primers for the PCR totalled 60 Vbeta and 13 Jbeta. Method: immunoSEQ multiplex PCR; TCRdb's copy keeps in-frame clones and lacks some. The sample contains some 90,000 clones, 76% of which appear only once. The CDR3 totals 18 residues. V shed 5 bases, J shed 4 bases, and the junction held 15 bases outside the gene matches. CDR1 LNHDA and CDR2 SQIVND come from the germline V gene (reference sequence). With respect to this clone: Its cognate antigen is unknown.

Material: PBMCs. This clonotype was obtained from a man between 40 and 49 years old in good health and CMV-seronegative. The rearrangement uses TRBV19 and TRBJ2-3, with TRBD1 identical over 10 bases. CDR3 region: CASSPRPGTGVDADTQYF. In DNA, the CDR3 is TGTGCCAGTAGTCCTCGTCCCGGGACAGGGGTGGATGCAGATACGCAGTATTTT.